This T cell receptor beta chain was observed in a study of Graves' ophthalmopathy and Graves' hyperthyroidism. Background on the study: Blood was drawn at initial diagnosis, before any treatment.

In regard to this clonotype: A read error may produce the germline difference seen at one junction end.

As the template, RNA transcripts were used to amplify TCR beta CDR3 regions. HTBI primers primed a first-round RT-PCR, and a second-round multiplex PCR followed. TCRdb passed the multiplex PCR reads through MiXCR, listing each CDR3 protein once. Among 240,000 or so distinct CDR3 sequences listed, about 46% were seen once. What was sequenced was peripheral blood. The receptor was isolated from an adult man with Graves' ophthalmopathy.

DNA for the CDR3: TGTGCCAGCAGTTTAAAGCCCACAGCCGGTGGGGCCAACGTCCTGACTTTC. Amino acids: CASSLKPTAGGANVLTF. The chain joins TRBV10-3 to TRBJ2-6; D unclear. The CDR3 totals 17 residues. Germline CDR1 reads ENHRY; CDR2 reads SYGVKD.